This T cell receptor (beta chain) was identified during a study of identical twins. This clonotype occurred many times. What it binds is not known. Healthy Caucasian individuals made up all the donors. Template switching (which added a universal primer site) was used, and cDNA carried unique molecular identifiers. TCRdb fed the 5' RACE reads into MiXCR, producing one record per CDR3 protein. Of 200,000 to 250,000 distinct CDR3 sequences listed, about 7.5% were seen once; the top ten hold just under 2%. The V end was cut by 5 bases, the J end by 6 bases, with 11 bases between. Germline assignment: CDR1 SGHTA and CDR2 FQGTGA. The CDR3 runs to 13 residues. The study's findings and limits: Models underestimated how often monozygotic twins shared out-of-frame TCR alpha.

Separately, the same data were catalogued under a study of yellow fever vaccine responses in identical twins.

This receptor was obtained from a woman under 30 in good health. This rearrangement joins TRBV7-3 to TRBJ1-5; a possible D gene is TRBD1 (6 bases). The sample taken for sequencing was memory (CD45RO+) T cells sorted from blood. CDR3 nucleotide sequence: TGTGCCAGCAGCCCTCAGGGGAGTCAGCCCCAGCATTTT. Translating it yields CASSPQGSQPQHF.